The 32 T cell receptor beta chains reported below all come from one sample, sequenced in a study of control samples from healthy donors and cancer patients. Here immunoSEQ multiplex PCR was the method, and the copy in TCRdb shows in-frame clones only, minus some. The sample has approximately 90,000 clones, roughly 83% seen once. Sample: PBMCs. These receptors came from a man in his 70s with lung cancer.

CDR3 in DNA: TGTGCCAGCAGCTTAGGGGTAGCGGGGGACCTCACAGATACGCAGTATTTT. Amino acids: CASSLGVAGDLTDTQYF. V usage is TRBV11-3 and J usage is TRBJ2-3; 9 bases line up with TRBD2. The CDR3 extends over 17 amino acids. In germline, CDR1 is SGHNT, CDR2 YENEEA. J was trimmed by 2 bases and V by 1 base; bases with no gene match: 7. The full variable domain, with the rest looked up from reference TRBV11-3 and TRBJ2-3, is EAGVVQSPRYKIIEKKQPVAFWCNPISGHNTLYWYLQNLGQGPELLIRYENEEAVDDSQLPKDRFSAERLKGVDSTLKIQPAELGDSAVYLCASSLGVAGDLTDTQYFGPGTRLTVL.

This chain connects TRBV6-4 to TRBJ2-5, with D tentatively TRBD1 or TRBD2 (6 bases each). The CDR3 is 11 residues long. The germline V gene has CDR1 MRHNA and CDR2 SNTAGT. V lost 4 bases, J lost 11 bases, and 11 bases lay in between. The CDR3 nucleotides are TGTGCCAGCAGTGTGGGGGGCAGGCAGTACTTC. Protein sequence: CASSVGGRQYF.

The chain couples TRBV2 to TRBJ2-3; unclear D gene. The V end was cut by 6 bases, the J end by 2 bases, with 15 bases between. CDR1 and CDR2 from the germline V gene are SNHLY and FYNNEI. The CDR3 extends over 15 amino acids. For the CDR3, the DNA is TGTGCCAGCAGCAAAGAGGCAGGACCCACAGATACGCAGTATTTT. This sequence encodes CASSKEAGPTDTQYF. The full variable domain, completed using reference TRBV2 and TRBJ2-3, is EPEVTQTPSHQVTQMGQEVILRCVPISNHLYFYWYRQILGQKVEFLVSFYNNEISEKSEIFDDQFSVERPDGSNFTLKIRSTKLEDSAMYFCASSKEAGPTDTQYFGPGTRLTVL.

The genes are TRBV30 and TRBJ1-5; no firm D call. V dropped 0 bases and J dropped 3 bases, with 3 bases sitting between them. The germline V gene encodes CDR1 GTSNPN and CDR2 SVGIG (reference sequence). This CDR3 contains 12 residues. The CDR3 region has the DNA TGTGCCTGGAGTGTAATCAATCAGCCCCAGCATTTT. As protein: CAWSVINQPQHF.

The chain recombines TRBV6-5 with TRBJ1-1; 10 bases are shared with TRBD1. CDR1 and CDR2 (germline): MNHEY, SVGAGI. V was pared by 2 bases and J by 5 bases, with 8 bases of the junction left unmatched. The CDR3 contains 16 residues. In DNA, the CDR3 is TGTGCCAGCAGTTACGCCCCGACAGGGGGCATGACTGAAGCTTTCTTT. Its translation: CASSYAPTGGMTEAFF.

The J gene is TRBJ2-5, the V gene TRBV6-1; 8 positions match TRBD2. CDR1 is MNHNS and CDR2 is SASEGT in the germline V gene. The CDR3 has 16 amino acids. With 1 base clipped from V and 2 bases from J, the junction kept 6 bases outside the gene matches. The CDR3 nucleotides are TGTGCCAGCAGTGAAGGGGGAATAGCGGGGCAAGAGACCCAGTACTTC. It yields the protein CASSEGGIAGQETQYF.

The chain has TRBV11-3 and TRBJ1-2; 7 bases fit TRBD1. Germline CDR1 and CDR2: SGHNT and YENEEA. The CDR3 has 15 residues. V trimming: 6 bases; J trimming: 3 bases; junction bases outside the gene matches: 10. CDR3 bases: TGTGCCAGCAGAAGGACAGGTCCTTGGGACTATGGCTACACCTTC. Residues: CASRRTGPWDYGYTF.

V and J are TRBV7-9 and TRBJ2-2; D unclear. This CDR3 region has 13 residues. Germline CDR1 reads SEHNR; CDR2 reads FQNEAQ (reference sequence). V gave up 7 bases and J gave up 7 bases, with 13 bases separating them. The CDR3 DNA follows: TGTGCCAGCACCGTACTGGGGAACGGGGAGCTGTTTTTT. Translating gives CASTVLGNGELFF. Looking up the rest from reference TRBV7-9 and TRBJ2-2 gives the full variable domain: DTGVSQNPRHKITKRGQNVTFRCDPISEHNRLYWYRQTLGQGPEFLTYFQNEAQLEKSRLLSDRFSAERPKGSFSTLEIQRTEQGDSAMYLCASTVLGNGELFFGEGSRLTVL.

This chain joins TRBV5-1 and TRBJ2-7; the D call may be TRBD1 or TRBD2 (6 bases each). The CDR3 sequence is 15 residues long. Germline V gene lookup returns CDR1 SGHRS and CDR2 YFSETQ. Trimming shortened V by 1 base and J by 1 base, and 12 bases separated the two germline ends. The chain's CDR3 is CASSLYVGGSYEQYF. DNA of the CDR3: TGCGCCAGCAGCTTGTACGTAGGGGGGTCCTACGAGCAGTACTTC.

The chain couples TRBV5-1 to TRBJ1-1; perhaps TRBD1 as D (6 bases). Germline V CDR1 and CDR2: SGHRS, YFSETQ. With 4 bases removed from V and 0 bases from J, the gap between germline ends came to 13 bases. This CDR3 is built from 15 residues. The CDR3 sequence is CASSPQTGMNTEAFF. The CDR3 DNA reads as TGCGCCAGCAGCCCCCAGACAGGAATGAACACTGAAGCTTTCTTT.

The rearrangement joins TRBV7-9 to TRBJ2-1; D remains unclear. CDR1 and CDR2 (germline): SEHNR, FQNEAQ (reference sequence). The CDR3 covers 14 residues. The germline V and J ends were trimmed by 2 bases and 8 bases, with 13 bases remaining between them. The CDR3, as DNA: TGTGCCAGCAGCTTACTAAGGGAACCCGATGAGCAGTTCTTC. Residues: CASSLLREPDEQFF.

J is TRBJ1-1 and V is TRBV4-3; D is perhaps TRBD1 (6 bases). Trimming shortened V by 1 base and J by 3 bases, and 18 bases separated the two germline ends. Germline CDR1 reads LGHNA; CDR2 reads YSLEER. The CDR3 loop spans 17 amino acids. CDR3 in DNA: TGCGCCAGCAGCCAAGGTCACGAGGGGGGGTTGCACACTGAAGCTTTCTTT. It encodes CASSQGHEGGLHTEAFF.

The CDR3 sequence: CASSGGGRETQYF. The CDR3 region has the DNA TGTGCCAGCAGTGGTGGGGGACGGGAGACCCAGTACTTC. The chain joins TRBV2 to TRBJ2-5, with D perhaps being TRBD1 or TRBD2 (5 bases each). Germline lookup yields CDR1 SNHLY and CDR2 FYNNEI. The CDR3 extends over 13 amino acids. Trimming took 4 bases from V and 5 from J, leaving 11 bases between them.

J is TRBJ1-2 and V is TRBV7-2, with a weak D call TRBD1 (6 bases). CDR3 length: 15 amino acids. V was pared by 5 bases and J by 2 bases, with 15 bases between. Germline CDR1 is SGHTA and CDR2 is FQGNSA. CDR3 sequence (DNA): TGTGCCAGCAGCCTGGGACACCTCGGAAACTATGGCTACACCTTC. Its translation: CASSLGHLGNYGYTF.

The J gene is TRBJ2-3, the V gene TRBV2; D assignment may be TRBD1 or TRBD2 (5 bases each). Looked up from germline, CDR1 is SNHLY and CDR2 is FYNNEI. The V gene lost 8 bases and the J gene lost 4 bases, with 19 bases spanning the gap. The length of the CDR3 is 15 residues. In nucleotides, the CDR3 is TGTGCCAGCCGGGACGCATATGGGCCATCAGATACGCAGTATTTT. It codes for CASRDAYGPSDTQYF.

J is TRBJ2-5 and V is TRBV5-1; 9 bases agree with TRBD1. This CDR3 is built from 17 residues. CDR1 is SGHRS, CDR2 YFSETQ, per germline. V was clipped by 2 bases and J by 0 bases; unmatched bases: 8. CDR3 bases: TGCGCCAGCAGCTTAGTAGGGACAGGGTCGTACCAAGAGACCCAGTACTTC. This translates into CASSLVGTGSYQETQYF.

The chain is built from TRBV19 and TRBJ1-5; the match to TRBD1 covers 7 bases. The germline V gene has CDR1 LNHDA and CDR2 SQIVND (reference sequence). The CDR3 runs 17 residues. V lost 6 bases, J lost 4 bases, and 15 bases stayed unmatched. CDR3: CASRRRGTDHANQPQHF. CDR3 bases: TGTGCCAGTAGGAGACGCGGGACAGATCACGCGAATCAGCCCCAGCATTTT.

The genes are TRBV11-2 and TRBJ1-4; TRBD1 might be the D (5 bases). CDR1 is SGHAT, CDR2 FQNNGV, per germline. This CDR3 region has 13 residues. Trimming took off 5 bases at V and 8 bases at J, with 12 bases between the two ends. DNA of the CDR3: TGTGCCAGCAGCATCCCGGGGCTAGAAAAACTGTTTTTT. It encodes CASSIPGLEKLFF.

The V call is TRBV6-5, the J call TRBJ1-1, with TRBD1 matching over 8 bases. V was clipped by 6 bases and J by 4 bases; unmatched bases: 1. CDR3 size: 12 residues. The V gene's germline CDR1 is MNHEY and CDR2 SVGAGI. In DNA form, the CDR3 reads TGTGCCAGCAGGGACAGGGTCACTGAAGCTTTCTTT. Protein: CASRDRVTEAFF.

The chain combines TRBV7-8 with TRBJ2-7; D is possibly TRBD2 (6 bases). The CDR3 has 15 amino acids. V shed 4 bases and J shed 2 bases, with 15 bases lying between them. The germline V gene has CDR1 SGHVS and CDR2 FQNEAQ. The CDR3 region is CASSSGTSLPYEQYF. In DNA form, the CDR3 reads TGTGCCAGCAGCTCCGGCACTAGCCTTCCCTACGAGCAGTACTTC.

The CDR3 region has the DNA TGTGCCAGTATAGTGGGACGTCCTTTGAACACTGAAGCTTTCTTT. This translates into CASIVGRPLNTEAFF. The genes are TRBV19 and TRBJ1-1; weak D call: TRBD1 (5 bases). The CDR3 runs 15 residues. CDR1 and CDR2 from the germline V gene are LNHDA and SQIVND (reference sequence). Trimming stripped 7 bases from V and 0 bases from J, with 15 bases between.

The chain joins TRBV5-5 to TRBJ2-7; no clear D gene. The CDR3 length is 14 residues. V lost 0 bases to trimming and J lost 6 bases, with 13 bases between them. Germline CDR1 and CDR2: SGHKS and YYEKEE (reference sequence). The CDR3 region is CASSLDPKSGEQYF. The CDR3 DNA reads TGTGCCAGCAGCTTGGACCCAAAATCCGGCGAGCAGTACTTC.

The V and J genes are TRBV18 and TRBJ2-7; 8 bases are a match to TRBD1. CDR1 is KGHSH, CDR2 LQKENI, per germline. The V gene end was trimmed by 2 bases and the J gene end by 2 bases; junction bases not matched to a gene: 5. The length of the CDR3 is 15 residues. This chain's CDR3 is CASSPIQGVAYEQYF. The CDR3 nucleotides read TGTGCCAGCTCACCAATACAGGGGGTTGCCTACGAGCAGTACTTC.

The chain recombines TRBV6-1 with TRBJ2-7, with 10 bases aligning to TRBD1. Germline CDR1 reads MNHNS; CDR2 reads SASEGT. Trimming cost V 3 bases and J 9 bases; bases outside gene matches: 11. The CDR3 has 15 amino acids. CDR3 sequence: CASSDRQGALQWQYF. In DNA form, the CDR3 reads TGTGCCAGCAGTGACCGACAGGGGGCCCTCCAATGGCAGTACTTC.

A few counts support this clone. The chain carries TRBV4-2 and TRBJ2-7; weak D call: TRBD1 (5 bases). The CDR3 is made up of 16 amino acids. CDR1 LGHNA and CDR2 YNFKEQ come from the germline V gene. The V end lost 0 bases, the J end lost 3 bases, and 15 bases lay between the germline ends. CDR3 bases: TGTGCCAGCAGCCAAGAACGAAGGGGTGGTTTCTACGAGCAGTACTTC. Translating gives CASSQERRGGFYEQYF.

The chain is built from TRBV19 and TRBJ1-5, with TRBD1 identical over 7 bases. This CDR3 has 15 residues. Germline CDR1 is LNHDA and CDR2 is SQIVND (reference sequence). J was trimmed by 2 bases and V by 7 bases; bases with no gene match: 8. The CDR3 DNA reads TGTGCCAGTACCATCAGGGGGGTAGGCAATCAGCCCCAGCATTTT. This gives the protein CASTIRGVGNQPQHF.

CDR3 region: CASSLAPGVGELFF. CDR3 in DNA: TGTGCCAGCAGTTTGGCCCCAGGGGTCGGGGAGCTGTTTTTT. This chain uses TRBV2 with TRBJ2-2, with a possible D match to TRBD1 (6 bases). The CDR3 is made up of 14 amino acids. Trimming pared 5 bases from V and 7 bases from J, leaving 14 bases between. The germline V gene has CDR1 SNHLY and CDR2 FYNNEI.

The J gene is TRBJ2-2, the V gene TRBV18; TRBD2 matches at 11 bases. V lost 3 bases, J lost 7 bases, and 1 base stayed unmatched. The germline CDR1 and CDR2 sequences are KGHSH and LQKENI. The CDR3 is 14 residues long. CDR3 residues: CASSPGLADGELFF. In DNA form, the CDR3 reads TGTGCCAGCTCACCGGGACTAGCGGACGGGGAGCTGTTTTTT.

The V call is TRBV7-6, the J call TRBJ2-5, with D unclear. Trimming removed 5 bases from V and 2 bases from J, with 15 bases in between. The CDR3 is made up of 15 amino acids. The germline gives CDR1 SGHVS, CDR2 FNYEAQ. CDR3 coding DNA: TGTGCCAGCAGCCCGCAACAGTGGGGACAAGAGACCCAGTACTTC. It codes for CASSPQQWGQETQYF.

The genes are TRBV6-6 and TRBJ2-3, with D perhaps matching TRBD2 (7 bases). The germline gives CDR1 MNHNY, CDR2 SVGAGI (reference sequence). Trimming pared 0 bases from V and 3 bases from J, leaving 10 bases between. This CDR3 is 15 amino acids long. The CDR3 loop is CASSYSGGPTDTQYF. The DNA of the CDR3 is TGTGCCAGCAGTTACTCGGGGGGGCCGACAGATACGCAGTATTTT.

The chain combines TRBV29-1 with TRBJ1-2; D remains ambiguous. V was pared by 5 bases and J by 0 bases, with 7 bases between. The CDR3 consists of 12 residues. In germline, CDR1 is SQVTM, CDR2 ANQGSEA. For the CDR3, the DNA is TGCAGCGTTAGGCATACTAACTATGGCTACACCTTC. Protein sequence: CSVRHTNYGYTF.

The chain links TRBV5-4 to TRBJ1-4; tentatively, D is TRBD1 (5 bases). The CDR3 consists of 15 residues. Trimming removed 4 bases at V and 1 base at J, with 11 bases between. Germline CDR1 reads SGHNT; CDR2 reads YYREEE (reference sequence). CDR3 coding DNA: TGTGCCAGCAGCAAGGGCGGGGGAACTAATGAAAAACTGTTTTTT. Protein sequence: CASSKGGGTNEKLFF.